The sample holds a few counts of the clone carrying this TCR beta chain. The source of the sample is a study of T cells after yellow fever vaccination. Germline V gene lookup returns CDR1 MDHEN and CDR2 SYDVKM. The CDR3 consists of 16 residues. With V trimmed by 11 bases and J by 3 bases, 16 bases remained unmatched. TCRdb ran MiXCR on the 5' RACE reads and lists one entry per CDR3 protein. The repertoire holds 400,000 to 650,000 distinct CDR3 sequences, with 21% as singletons. This sequence was found in a man between 18 and 29 years old who received the YFV17D yellow fever vaccine. The starting material was PBMCs, obtained approximately 22 days after the first yellow fever vaccination. The rearrangement joins TRBV28 to TRBJ2-1; TRBD2 matches 7 bases. The CDR3 loop is CALSPFTGGGYNEQFF. The DNA for the CDR3 is TGTGCCCTCAGTCCCTTTACAGGCGGGGGCTACAATGAGCAGTTCTTC.